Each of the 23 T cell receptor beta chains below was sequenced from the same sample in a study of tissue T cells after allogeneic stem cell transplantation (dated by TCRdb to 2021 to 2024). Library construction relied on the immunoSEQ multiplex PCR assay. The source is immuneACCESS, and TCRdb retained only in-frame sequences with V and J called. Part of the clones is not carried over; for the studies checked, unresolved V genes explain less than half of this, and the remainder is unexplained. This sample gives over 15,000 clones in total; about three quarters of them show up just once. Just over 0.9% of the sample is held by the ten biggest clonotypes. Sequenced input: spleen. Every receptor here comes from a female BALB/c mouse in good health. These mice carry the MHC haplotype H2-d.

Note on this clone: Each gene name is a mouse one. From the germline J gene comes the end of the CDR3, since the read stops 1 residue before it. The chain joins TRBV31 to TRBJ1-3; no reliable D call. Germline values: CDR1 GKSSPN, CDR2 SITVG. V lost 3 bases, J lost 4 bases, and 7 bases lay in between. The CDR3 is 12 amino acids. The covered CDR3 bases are TGTGCCTGGAGCCAACAAGGAAATACGCTCTAT. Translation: CAWSQQGNTLY. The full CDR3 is CAWSQQGNTLYF.

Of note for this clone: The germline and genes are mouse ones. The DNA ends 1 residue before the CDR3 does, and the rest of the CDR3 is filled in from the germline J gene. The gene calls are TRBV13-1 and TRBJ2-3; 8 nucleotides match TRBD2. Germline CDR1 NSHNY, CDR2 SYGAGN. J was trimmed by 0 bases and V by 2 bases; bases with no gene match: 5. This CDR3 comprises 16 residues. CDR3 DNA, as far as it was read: TGTGCCAGCAGTGAAGACTGGGGTTCTAGTGCAGAAACGCTGTAT. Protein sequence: CASSEDWGSSAETLY. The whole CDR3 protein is CASSEDWGSSAETLYF.

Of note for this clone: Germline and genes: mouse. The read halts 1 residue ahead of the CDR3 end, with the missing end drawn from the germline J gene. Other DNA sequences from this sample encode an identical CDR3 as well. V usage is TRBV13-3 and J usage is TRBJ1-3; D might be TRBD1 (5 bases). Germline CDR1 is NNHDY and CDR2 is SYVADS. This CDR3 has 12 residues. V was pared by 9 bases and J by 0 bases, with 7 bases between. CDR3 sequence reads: CATGTSGNTLYF. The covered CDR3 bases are TGTGCCACCGGGACTTCTGGAAATACGCTCTAT.

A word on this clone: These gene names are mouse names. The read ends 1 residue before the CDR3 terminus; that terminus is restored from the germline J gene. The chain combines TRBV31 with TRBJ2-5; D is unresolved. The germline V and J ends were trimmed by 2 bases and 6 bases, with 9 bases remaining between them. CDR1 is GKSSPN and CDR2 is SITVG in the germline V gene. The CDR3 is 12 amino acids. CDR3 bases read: TGTGCCTGGAGTAAAGATAGGGACACCCAGTAC. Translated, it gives CAWSKDRDTQY. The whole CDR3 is CAWSKDRDTQYF.

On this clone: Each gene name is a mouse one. CDR3 DNA, as far as it was read: TGTGCCAGCAGTCAAGGGTCTCAAAACACCTTGTAC. Its translation: CASSQGSQNTLY. The entire CDR3 sequence reads CASSQGSQNTLYF. V and J are TRBV19 and TRBJ2-4; D is undetermined. The read ends 1 residue shy of where the CDR3 ends; the end is completed using the germline J gene. Germline CDR1 FNHDT, CDR2 SITEND (reference sequence). V was shortened by 4 bases and J by 2 bases, with 8 bases between the two germline ends. CDR3 length: 13 residues.

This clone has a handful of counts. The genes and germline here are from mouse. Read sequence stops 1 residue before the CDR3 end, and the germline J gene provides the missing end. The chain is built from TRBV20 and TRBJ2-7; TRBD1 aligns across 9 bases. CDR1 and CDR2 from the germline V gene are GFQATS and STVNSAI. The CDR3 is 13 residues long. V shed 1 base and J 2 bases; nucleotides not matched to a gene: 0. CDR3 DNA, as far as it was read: TGTGGTGCTAGGGGGACAGGGGCCTATGAACAGTAC. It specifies CGARGTGAYEQY. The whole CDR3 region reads CGARGTGAYEQYF.

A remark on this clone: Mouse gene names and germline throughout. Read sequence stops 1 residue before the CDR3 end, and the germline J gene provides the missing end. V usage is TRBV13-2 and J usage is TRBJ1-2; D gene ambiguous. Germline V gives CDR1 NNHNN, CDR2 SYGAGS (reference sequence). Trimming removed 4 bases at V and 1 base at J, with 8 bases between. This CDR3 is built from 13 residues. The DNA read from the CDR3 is TGTGCCAGCGGTAATTACAGAAACTCCGACTACACC. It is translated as CASGNYRNSDYT. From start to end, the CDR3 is CASGNYRNSDYTF.

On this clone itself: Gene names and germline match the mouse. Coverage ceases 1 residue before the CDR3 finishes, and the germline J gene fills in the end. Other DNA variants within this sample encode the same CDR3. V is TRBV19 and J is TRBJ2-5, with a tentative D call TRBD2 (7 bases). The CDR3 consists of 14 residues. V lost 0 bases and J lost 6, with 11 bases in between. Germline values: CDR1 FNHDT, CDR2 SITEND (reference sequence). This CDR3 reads CASSIGGAGDTQYF. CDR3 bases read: TGTGCCAGCAGTATAGGGGGGGCGGGCGACACCCAGTAC. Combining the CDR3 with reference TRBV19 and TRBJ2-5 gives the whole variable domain GGIITQTPKFLIGQEGQKLTLKCQQNFNHDTMYWYRQDSGKGLRLIYYSITENDLQKGDLSEGYDASREKKSSFSLTVTSAQKNEMAVFLCASSIGGAGDTQYFGPGTRLLVL.

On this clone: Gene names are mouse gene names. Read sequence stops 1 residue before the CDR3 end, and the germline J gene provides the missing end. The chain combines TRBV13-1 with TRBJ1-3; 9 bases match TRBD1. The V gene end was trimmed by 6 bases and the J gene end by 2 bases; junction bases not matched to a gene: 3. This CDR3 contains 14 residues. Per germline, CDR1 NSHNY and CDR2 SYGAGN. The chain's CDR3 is CASKDRGTGNTLYF. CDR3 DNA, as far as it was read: TGTGCCAGCAAAGACAGGGGGACTGGAAATACGCTCTAT.

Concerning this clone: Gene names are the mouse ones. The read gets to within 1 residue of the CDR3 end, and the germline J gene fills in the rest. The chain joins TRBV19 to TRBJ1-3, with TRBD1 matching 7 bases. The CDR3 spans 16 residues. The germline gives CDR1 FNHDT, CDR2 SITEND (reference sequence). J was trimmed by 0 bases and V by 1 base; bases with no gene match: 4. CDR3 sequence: CASSIRRGPSGNTLYF. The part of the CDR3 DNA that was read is TGTGCCAGCAGTATAAGGAGGGGGCCTTCTGGAAATACGCTCTAT.

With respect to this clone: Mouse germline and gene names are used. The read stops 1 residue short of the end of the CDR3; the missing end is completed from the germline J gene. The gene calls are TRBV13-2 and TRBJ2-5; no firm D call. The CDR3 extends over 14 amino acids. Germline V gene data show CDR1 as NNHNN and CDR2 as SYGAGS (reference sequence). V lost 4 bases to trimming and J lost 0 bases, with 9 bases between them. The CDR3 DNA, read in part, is TGTGCCAGCGGTCTGGACCTTAACCAAGACACCCAGTAC. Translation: CASGLDLNQDTQY. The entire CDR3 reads CASGLDLNQDTQYF.

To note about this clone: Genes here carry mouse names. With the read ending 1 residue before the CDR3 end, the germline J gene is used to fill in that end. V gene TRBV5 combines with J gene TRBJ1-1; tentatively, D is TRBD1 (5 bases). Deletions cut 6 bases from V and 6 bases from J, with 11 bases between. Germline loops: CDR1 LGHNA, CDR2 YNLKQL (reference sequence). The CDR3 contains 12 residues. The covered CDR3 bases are TGTGCCAGCAGTCTGGGACGGGCAGAAGTCTTC. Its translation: CASSLGRAEVF. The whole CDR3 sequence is CASSLGRAEVFF.

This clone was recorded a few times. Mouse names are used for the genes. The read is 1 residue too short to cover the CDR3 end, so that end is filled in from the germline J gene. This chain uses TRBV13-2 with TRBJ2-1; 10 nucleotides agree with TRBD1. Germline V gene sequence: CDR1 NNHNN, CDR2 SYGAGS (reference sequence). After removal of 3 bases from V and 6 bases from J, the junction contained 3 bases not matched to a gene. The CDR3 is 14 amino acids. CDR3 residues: CASGGGDRGAEQFF. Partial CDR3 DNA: TGTGCCAGCGGTGGTGGGGACAGGGGTGCTGAGCAGTTC.

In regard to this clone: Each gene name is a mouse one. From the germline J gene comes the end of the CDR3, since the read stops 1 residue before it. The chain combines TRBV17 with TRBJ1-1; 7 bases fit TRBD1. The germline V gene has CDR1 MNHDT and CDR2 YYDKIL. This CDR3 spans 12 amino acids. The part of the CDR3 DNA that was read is TGTGCGCCCGGGACAGCAAACACAGAAGTCTTC. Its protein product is CAPGTANTEVF. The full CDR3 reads CAPGTANTEVFF.

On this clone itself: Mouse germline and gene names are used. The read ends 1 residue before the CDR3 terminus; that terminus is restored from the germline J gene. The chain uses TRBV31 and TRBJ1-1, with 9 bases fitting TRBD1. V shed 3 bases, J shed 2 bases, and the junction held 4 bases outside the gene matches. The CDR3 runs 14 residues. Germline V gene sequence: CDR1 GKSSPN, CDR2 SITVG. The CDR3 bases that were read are TGTGCCTGGAGCCAGGGACAGGGCAACACAGAAGTCTTC. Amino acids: CAWSQGQGNTEVF. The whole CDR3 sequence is CAWSQGQGNTEVFF.

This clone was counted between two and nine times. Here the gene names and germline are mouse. The CDR3 region is CASSSDWGGYYEQYF. The sequenced part of the CDR3 DNA is TGTGCCAGCAGCTCTGACTGGGGGGGTTACTATGAACAGTAC. This rearrangement joins TRBV5 to TRBJ2-7, with TRBD2 matching over 11 bases. The CDR3 end falls 1 residue outside the read, so it is completed with the germline J gene. V lost 5 bases, J lost 3 bases, and 6 bases stayed unmatched. This CDR3 region has 15 residues. Germline CDR1 and CDR2: LGHNA and YNLKQL (reference sequence).

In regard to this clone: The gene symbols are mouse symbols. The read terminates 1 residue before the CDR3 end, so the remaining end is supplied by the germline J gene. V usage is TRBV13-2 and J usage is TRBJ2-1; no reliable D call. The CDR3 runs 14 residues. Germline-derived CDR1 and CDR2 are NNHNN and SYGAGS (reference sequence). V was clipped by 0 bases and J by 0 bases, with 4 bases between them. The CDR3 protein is CASGDENNYAEQFF. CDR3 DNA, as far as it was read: TGTGCCAGCGGTGATGAAAATAACTATGCTGAGCAGTTC.

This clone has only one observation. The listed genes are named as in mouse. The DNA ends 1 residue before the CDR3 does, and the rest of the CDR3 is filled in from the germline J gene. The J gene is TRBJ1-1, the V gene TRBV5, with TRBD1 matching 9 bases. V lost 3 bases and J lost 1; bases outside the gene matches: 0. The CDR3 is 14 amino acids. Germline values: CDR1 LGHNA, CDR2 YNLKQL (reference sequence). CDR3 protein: CASSQGQGNTEVFF. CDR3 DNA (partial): TGTGCCAGCAGCCAGGGACAGGGAAACACAGAAGTCTTC.

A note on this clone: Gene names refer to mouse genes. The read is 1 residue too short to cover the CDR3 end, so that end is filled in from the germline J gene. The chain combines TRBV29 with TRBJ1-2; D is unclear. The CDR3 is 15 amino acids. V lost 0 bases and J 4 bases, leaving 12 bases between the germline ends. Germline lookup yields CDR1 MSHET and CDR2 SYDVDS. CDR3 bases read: TGTGCTAGCAGTTTATCTGGGGAGGGTGTCTCCGACTACACC. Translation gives CASSLSGEGVSDYT. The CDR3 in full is CASSLSGEGVSDYTF.

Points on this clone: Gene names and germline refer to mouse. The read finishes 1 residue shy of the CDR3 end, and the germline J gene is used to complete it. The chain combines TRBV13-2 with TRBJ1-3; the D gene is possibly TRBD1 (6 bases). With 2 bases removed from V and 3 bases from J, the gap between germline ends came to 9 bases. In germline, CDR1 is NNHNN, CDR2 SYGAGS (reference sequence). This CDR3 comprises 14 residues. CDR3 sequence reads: CASGEGGLGNTLYF. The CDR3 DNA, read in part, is TGTGCCAGCGGTGAAGGGGGGCTTGGAAATACGCTCTAT.

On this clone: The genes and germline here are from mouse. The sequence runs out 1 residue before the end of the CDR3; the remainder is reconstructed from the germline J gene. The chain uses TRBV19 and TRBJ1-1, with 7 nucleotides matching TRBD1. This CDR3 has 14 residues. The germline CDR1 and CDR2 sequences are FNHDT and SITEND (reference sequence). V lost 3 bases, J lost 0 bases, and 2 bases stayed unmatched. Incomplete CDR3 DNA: TGTGCCAGCAGTAGGGGGACAGAGAACACAGAAGTCTTC. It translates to CASSRGTENTEVF. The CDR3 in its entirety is CASSRGTENTEVFF.

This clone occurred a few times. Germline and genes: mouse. The CDR3 sequence is CASSLYRDSSYEQYF. Partial CDR3 DNA: TGTGCTAGCAGTTTATACCGGGACAGCTCCTATGAACAGTAC. The rearrangement uses TRBV29 and TRBJ2-7; 7 bases are shared with TRBD1. The read terminates 1 residue before the CDR3 end, so the remaining end is supplied by the germline J gene. The CDR3 is 15 amino acids. Per germline, CDR1 MSHET and CDR2 SYDVDS. V dropped 1 base and J dropped 0; count of bases not matched to a gene: 3.

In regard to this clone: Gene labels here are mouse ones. The part of the CDR3 DNA that was read is TGTGCCAGCAGCCAACCGGGACAGGGGGATCAGGCTCCGCTT. The encoded protein is CASSQPGQGDQAPL. The complete CDR3 protein is CASSQPGQGDQAPLF. The chain recombines TRBV5 with TRBJ1-5; 11 positions match TRBD1. The CDR3 goes on 1 residue after the read ends, and that part is filled in from the germline J gene. V shed 2 bases and J 7 bases; nucleotides not matched to a gene: 4. Germline CDR1 and CDR2: LGHNA and YNLKQL (reference sequence). The CDR3 spans 15 residues.